This is a list of T cell receptor beta chains from one sample in a study of vaccination and CD4 T cells after COVID-19. These TCRs' antigens remain unknown. MiXCR, applied by TCRdb to the PCR reads, yields one record per CDR3 protein. Here the sample spans about 15,000 distinct CDR3 sequences, just under 35% being singletons. Material for sequencing was cultured CD4+ T cells from blood. These receptors were collected from a human donor with COVID-19. Each CDR3 is given with its conserved first and last residue.

v_gene,CDR3aa
TRBV6-1,CASRVQGSSNQPQHF
TRBV19,CASSISGRETQYF
TRBV7-2,CASSTRGAYNEQFF
TRBV12-3/TRBV12-4,CASRRQGNTDTQYF
TRBV21-1,CASPVRVKEDRVDTEAFF
TRBV5-1,CASSRDGDYSGELFF
TRBV28,CASTGLLYNSPLHF
TRBV11-3,CASSLESGELFF
TRBV20-1,CSAKQGQGGQPQHF
TRBV6-1,CASSDRGQETQYF
TRBV12-3/TRBV12-4,CASSLKGRPYGYTF
TRBV21-1,CASSNNFRSSGNTIYF
TRBV19,CASRGSLSGNTIYF
TRBV11-2,CASSFPREPQHF
TRBV6-2/TRBV6-3,CASSARDRGRMYYGYTF
TRBV6-2/TRBV6-3,CASSYGQRGINEQFF
TRBV29-1,CSVRTSGGKNIQYF
TRBV27,CASSLFASGGVQSSYEQYF
TRBV28,CASSLPSGGPDTQYF
TRBV20-1,CSASLLGQGSNEKLFF
TRBV9,CASSVTPGQGKDEQYF
TRBV2,CASSFRGGSTEAFF
TRBV7-3,CASSLWGGMVNSPLHF
TRBV12-3/TRBV12-4,CASSFGTTSPHHF
TRBV6-1,CARIKRFTGELFF
TRBV20-1,CSANLLRGGRMGTDTQYF
TRBV5-1,CASSPDLSGNTIYF
TRBV25-1,CASSDSRRGGYTF
TRBV5-4,CASSVFSGGALGYNEQFF
TRBV20-1,CSALQGSYGYTF
TRBV30,CAWDQGRGSYEQYF
TRBV4-1,CASSQDDRATEAFF
TRBV6-1,CASRELAGAVGEQYF
TRBV15,CATSRAPTGLGETQYF
TRBV6-1,CASSRPGQGNGYTF
TRBV5-6,CASSWEGQGINYGYTF
TRBV12-3/TRBV12-4,CASSLLVSSTNYGYTF
TRBV4-1,CASSHREHYGYTF
TRBV24-1,CATSDLGHAWNQPQHF
TRBV29-1,CSVRQGIGTEAFF
TRBV18,CASSPSRGQTNYGYTF
TRBV5-4,CASSPIGASGTGEQFF
TRBV7-2,CASSLAGLNTEAFF
TRBV7-6,CASSFLADLSSYNEQFF
TRBV5-1,CASSWALDTQYF
TRBV7-2,CASSLDWTPTEAFF
TRBV11-3,CASSDRTGRTEAFF
TRBV20-1,CSAIGTGGREQYF
TRBV10-1,CASSTGTDQPQHF
TRBV12-3/TRBV12-4,CASSSRYKLGSYNEQFF